These 3 T cell receptor beta chains share one sample of origin, sequenced in a study of neoadjuvant anti-PD-1 for oral cavity cancer. Sequenced by immunoSEQ multiplex PCR; TCRdb stores in-frame clones only, minus some. The sample holds about 80,000 clones, about 84% seen once. Sequenced material: PBMCs, taken before nivolumab (anti-PD-1) treatment. The receptor set was obtained from a person between 40 and 79 years old with oral cavity squamous cell carcinoma.

This sequence joins TRBV2 and TRBJ2-5, with D maybe TRBD1 (6 bases). CDR1 and CDR2 from the germline V gene are SNHLY and FYNNEI. The CDR3 runs 12 residues. V lost 8 bases and J 1 base, leaving 8 bases between the germline ends. The CDR3 DNA follows: TGTGCCAGCCGGGACACCCAAGAGACCCAGTACTTC. It specifies CASRDTQETQYF.

The chain uses TRBV4-1 and TRBJ1-2; no reliable D call. Trimming removed 0 bases at V and 4 bases at J, with 12 bases between. The CDR3 spans 15 residues. Looked up from germline, CDR1 is MGHRA and CDR2 is YSYEKL. CDR3 DNA: TGCGCCAGCAGCCAAGATCCCGGGGTCCTCTATGGCTACACCTTC. It translates to CASSQDPGVLYGYTF.

This chain links TRBV2 with TRBJ2-5, with D perhaps assigned TRBD1 or TRBD2 (5 bases each). CDR3 length: 13 amino acids. Trimming took off 0 bases at V and 11 bases at J, with 13 bases between the two ends. Germline V CDR1 and CDR2: SNHLY, FYNNEI. This CDR3 is CASSEALGTTQYF. For the CDR3, the DNA is TGTGCCAGCAGTGAAGCGCTCGGGACGACTCAGTACTTC.